Given below is one T cell receptor (beta chain) in context. Its antigen is unidentified. This record belongs to a study of T cells after yellow fever vaccination. Each CDR3 protein gets one entry after TCRdb re-called the 5' RACE reads with MiXCR. This sample has some 350,000 distinct CDR3 sequences, with 6.2% found just once. Germline V gene sequence: CDR1 SQVTM, CDR2 ANQGSEA. The ends lost 7 bases at V and 6 bases at J; junction bases unmatched: 10. The CDR3 extends over 14 amino acids. Points from the study as a whole: In FACS-sorted repertoires, abundant clonotypes from the bulk population could appear as contaminants.

The chain couples TRBV29-1 to TRBJ2-1, with 9 nucleotides matching TRBD1. This TCR derives from a man aged 25-45 years who received the YFV17D yellow fever vaccine. The sequencing used PBMCs, collected 5 days after the yellow fever booster vaccination. This CDR3 reads CSAPDRGSGNEQFF. CDR3 nucleotides: TGCAGCGCCCCAGACAGGGGGTCGGGCAATGAGCAGTTCTTC.